This T cell receptor beta chain originates from a study of long-term antiretroviral therapy in people with HIV. With survey level as its setting, the immunoSEQ assay was v3.0. Only in-frame clones appear in the TCRdb table, and some are missing; sequencing was by immunoSEQ multiplex PCR. The data contain some 43,000 clones, about 89% of them singletons. The sequenced sample was unsorted PBMCs, obtained 0.1 years before starting antiretroviral therapy. The sequence derives from a woman aged 45-59 years with HIV.

The CDR3 nucleotides are TGTGCCAGCAGTGGGACAGGGGTACCTCAGCCCCAGCATTTT. Translation: CASSGTGVPQPQHF. The rearrangement links TRBV6-1 to TRBJ1-5; 9 bases line up with TRBD1. The CDR3 contains 14 residues. With V trimmed by 4 bases and J by 6 bases, 4 bases remained unmatched. CDR1 is MNHNS and CDR2 is SASEGT in the germline V gene.